The 12 T cell receptor beta chains in this list originate from one sample, sequenced in a study of blood T cell repertoires in COVID-19. Produced via immunoSEQ multiplex PCR; TCRdb's table is partial and in-frame only. The data show 36,000 or so clones, less than 95% seen once. The sequencing input was peripheral blood. The receptor set was obtained from a human donor in a cohort sampled during active COVID-19.

This sequence joins TRBV5-1 and TRBJ2-7; 8 bases are shared with TRBD2. Germline trimming cut 4 bases from V and 3 bases from J; bases unmatched to any gene: 24. Germline CDR1 and CDR2: SGHRS and YFSETQ. The CDR3 has 20 amino acids. The DNA for the CDR3 is TGCGCCAGCAGCAACCCCCCTAGCGGGCGCCAGAGAGTCTCCCTCTACGAGCAGTACTTC. It specifies CASSNPPSGRQRVSLYEQYF. The full variable domain, completed using reference TRBV5-1 and TRBJ2-7, is KAGVTQTPRYLIKTRGQQVTLSCSPISGHRSVSWYQQTPGQGLQFLFEYFSETQRNKGNFPGRFSGRQFSNSRSEMNVSTLELGDSALYLCASSNPPSGRQRVSLYEQYFGPGTRLTVT.

V usage is TRBV27 and J usage is TRBJ2-7; TRBD1 agrees at 8 bases. The J segment lost 2 bases and the V segment lost 8 bases, leaving 11 bases of the junction unmatched. The CDR3 is 15 amino acids. Germline CDR1 and CDR2: MNHEY and SMNVEV (reference sequence). This chain's CDR3 is CASARTGGVAYEQYF. The CDR3 DNA sequence: TGTGCCAGCGCCCGCACAGGGGGAGTCGCCTACGAGCAGTACTTC.

The rearrangement uses TRBV18 and TRBJ1-3, with D unclear. The CDR3 is 16 residues long. Looked up from germline, CDR1 is KGHSH and CDR2 is LQKENI. Trimming cost V 2 bases and J 2 bases, with 13 bases left between them. The DNA of the CDR3 is TGTGCCAGCTCACCATCGAGTTACTTGACTGGAAACACCATATATTTT. Protein product: CASSPSSYLTGNTIYF. The full variable domain, its missing parts supplied by reference TRBV18 and TRBJ1-3, is NAGVMQNPRHLVRRRGQEARLRCSPMKGHSHVYWYRQLPEEGLKFMVYLQKENIIDESGMPKERFSAEFPKEGPSILRIQQVVRGDSAAYFCASSPSSYLTGNTIYFGEGSWLTVV.

This clone turned up a few times. V usage is TRBV24-1 and J usage is TRBJ2-7; 8 bases line up with TRBD2. V dropped 5 bases and J dropped 2; count of bases not matched to a gene: 7. This CDR3 contains 15 residues. The germline V gene encodes CDR1 KGHDR and CDR2 SFDVKD. CDR3 coding DNA: TGTGCCACCAGTGGGGGTAGCGGGACCACCTACGAGCAGTACTTC. Translation: CATSGGSGTTYEQYF.

The genes are TRBV5-6 and TRBJ1-4; maybe TRBD1 (5 bases). Trimming removed 5 bases at V and 5 bases at J, with 16 bases between. This CDR3 region has 15 residues. Per germline, CDR1 SGHDT and CDR2 YYEEEE. The CDR3 DNA reads TGTGCCAGCAGGGATGGGGGGATCCGGAATGAAAAACTGTTTTTT. Its translation is CASRDGGIRNEKLFF.

The chain joins TRBV5-4 to TRBJ2-7, with 14 positions matching TRBD2. From germline, CDR1 is SGHNT and CDR2 YYREEE (reference sequence). The CDR3 runs 16 residues. V trimming: 1 base; J trimming: 5 bases; junction bases outside the gene matches: 5. The CDR3 DNA reads TGTGCCAGCAGCTTGCCGGGACTAGCGGGAGTGAACGAGCAGTACTTC. Protein product: CASSLPGLAGVNEQYF.

This clone was detected only once. The chain has TRBV18 and TRBJ2-5, with D uncertain. Germline CDR1 is KGHSH and CDR2 is LQKENI. The V and J ends lost 3 bases and 4 bases respectively, with 9 bases between them. The CDR3 totals 13 residues. CDR3 amino acids: CASSPGLTETQYF. DNA for the CDR3: TGTGCCAGCTCACCGGGCCTCACAGAGACCCAGTACTTC.

The genes are TRBV25-1 and TRBJ1-5, with a possible D match to TRBD1 (5 bases). This CDR3 comprises 13 residues. Trimming stripped 4 bases from V and 3 bases from J, with 7 bases between. The germline gives CDR1 MGHDK, CDR2 SYGVNS. CDR3 bases: TGTGCCAGCAGTGGCAGGGACAATCAGCCCCAGCATTTT. It specifies CASSGRDNQPQHF.

V usage is TRBV2 and J usage is TRBJ2-2, with TRBD1 identical over 10 bases. Trimming took 6 bases from V and 7 from J; bases not matched to a gene: 5. The CDR3 contains 14 residues. Germline loops: CDR1 SNHLY, CDR2 FYNNEI. The CDR3 DNA reads as TGTGCCAGCAGGGGGACAGGGGCAATCGGGGAGCTGTTTTTT. Translating gives CASRGTGAIGELFF.

The CDR3 DNA is TGTGCCATCGATGGGACAGGGGTCGGAAACACCATATATTTT. Its translation is CAIDGTGVGNTIYF. The rearrangement uses TRBV10-3 and TRBJ1-3; 10 bases fit TRBD1. CDR1 ENHRY and CDR2 SYGVKD come from the germline V gene. Germline trimming cut 8 bases from V and 4 bases from J; bases unmatched to any gene: 5. This CDR3 region has 14 residues.

The rearrangement links TRBV11-2 to TRBJ2-3; D is possibly TRBD2 (6 bases). CDR3 length: 15 residues. With 4 bases removed from V and 1 base from J, the gap between germline ends came to 12 bases. Germline V gene sequence: CDR1 SGHAT, CDR2 FQNNGV. The CDR3 reads CASSSRQRGTDTQYF. Here the CDR3 DNA reads TGTGCCAGCAGCTCGAGACAGCGGGGCACAGATACGCAGTATTTT.

This rearrangement joins TRBV28 to TRBJ2-1; 12 nucleotides match TRBD2. The CDR3 extends over 20 amino acids. V was clipped by 2 bases and J by 9 bases; unmatched bases: 20. Per the germline V gene, CDR1 is MDHEN and CDR2 is SYDVKM. CDR3 region: CASSLEKRASGRAIQAEQFF. The CDR3 DNA reads as TGTGCCAGCAGTTTAGAGAAGAGGGCTAGCGGGAGGGCCATACAGGCTGAGCAGTTCTTC. The full variable domain, its missing parts supplied by reference TRBV28 and TRBJ2-1, is DVKVTQSSRYLVKRTGEKVFLECVQDMDHENMFWYRQDPGLGLRLIYFSYDVKMKEKGDIPEGYSVSREKKERFSLILESASTNQTSMYLCASSLEKRASGRAIQAEQFFGPGTRLTVL.